This TCR beta chain was profiled in a study of OX40 agonist ivuxolimab in advanced cancers. At the level of the study: The group had a mean age of about 64 years, ranged from roughly 23 to 85, and was 80% to 90% male.

Assay used: immunoSEQ multiplex PCR; TCRdb lists only in-frame clones, some missing. The data show about 70,000 clones, around 85% seen once. The V gene's germline CDR1 is SEHNR and CDR2 FQNEAQ (reference sequence). The CDR3 runs to 14 residues. V shed 3 bases and J shed 5 bases, with 10 bases lying between them. Study results and caveats: Some patients without response likewise showed low normalized clonal expansion. Antigens targeted by the expanded peripheral T cells were not determined.

About this clone itself: Its antigen remains unidentified.

This rearrangement joins TRBV7-9 to TRBJ2-2; perhaps TRBD2 as D (6 bases). This specimen was CD4+ or CD8+ T cells sorted from blood, taken in a trial of the OX40 agonist ivuxolimab. This sequence was found in an adult with an advanced solid tumor such as melanoma, head and neck, liver or kidney cancer. The CDR3 spells CASSFKRGTGELFF. DNA of the CDR3: TGTGCCAGCAGCTTTAAACGGGGGACCGGGGAGCTGTTTTTT.